A selection of T cell receptor beta chains follows, all from one sample in a study of T-cell memory formation after mild COVID-19. TCRdb fed the 5' RACE reads into MiXCR, producing one record per CDR3 protein. The data hold 450,000 to 650,000 distinct CDR3 sequences, with roughly 18% observed a single time. Input material: PBMCs or a T cell subset sorted from them (not recorded which). These receptors were collected from an adult woman who had mild COVID-19 (a few samples of this study predate the infection). Cell type and time point are not known. Each CDR3 is given with its conserved first and last residue. A D gene is named only where the DNA matches it firmly. Clone sizes are given selectively: once, few, many, or a class where the clone is expanded.

V: TRBV7-2
J: TRBJ2-3
size: .
D: .
CDR3: CASSSTRSGTDTQYF
DNA: TGTGCCAGCAGCTCTACTAGGAGTGGCACAGATACGCAGTATTTT

V: TRBV9
J: TRBJ2-7
size: .
D: TRBD2
CDR3: CASSVGTSTYEQYF
DNA: TGTGCCAGCAGCGTCGGGACTAGCACCTACGAGCAGTACTTC

V: TRBV24-1
J: TRBJ2-3
size: few
D: TRBD1
CDR3: CATSSETGGWADTQYF
DNA: TGTGCCACCAGCAGTGAGACAGGGGGCTGGGCAGATACGCAGTATTTT

V: TRBV4-1
J: TRBJ2-1
size: .
D: TRBD2
CDR3: CASSHLSGGRYNEQFF
DNA: TGCGCCAGCAGCCACCTCAGCGGGGGCCGCTACAATGAGCAGTTCTTC

V: TRBV9
J: TRBJ2-2
size: .
D: TRBD2
CDR3: CASSVVGTSGNRNTGELFF
DNA: TGTGCCAGCAGCGTAGTCGGGACTAGCGGCAATAGAAACACCGGGGAGCTGTTTTTT

V: TRBV12-3/TRBV12-4
J: TRBJ1-4
size: many
D: TRBD1
CDR3: CASSPPTGEKLFF
DNA: TGTGCCAGCAGTCCACCGACAGGGGAAAAACTGTTTTTT

V: TRBV20-1
J: TRBJ1-5
size: few
D: TRBD1
CDR3: CSARRQGGAQHF
DNA: TGCAGTGCTAGGCGACAGGGTGGGGCCCAGCATTTT

V: TRBV6-5
J: TRBJ1-2
size: .
D: TRBD1
CDR3: CASSLSRTGGARGYTF
DNA: TGTGCCAGCAGTTTATCTAGGACAGGGGGCGCGAGAGGCTACACCTTC

V: TRBV20-1
J: TRBJ2-7
size: .
D: .
CDR3: CSARDDTTYEQYF
DNA: TGCAGTGCTAGAGACGACACGACCTACGAGCAGTACTTC

V: TRBV5-1
J: TRBJ2-5
size: many
D: TRBD2
CDR3: CASSLAGGEETQYF
DNA: TGCGCCAGCAGCTTGGCGGGAGGAGAGGAGACCCAGTACTTC

V: TRBV6-5
J: TRBJ2-1
size: few
D: TRBD2
CDR3: CASTRLAGVYNEQFF
DNA: TGTGCCAGCACTCGACTAGCGGGAGTTTACAATGAGCAGTTCTTC

V: TRBV7-9
J: TRBJ2-1
size: few
D: TRBD1
CDR3: CASSARDRAYNEQFF
DNA: TGTGCCAGCTCAGCCCGGGACAGAGCGTACAATGAGCAGTTCTTC

V: TRBV11-2
J: TRBJ1-1
size: .
D: .
CDR3: CASSLARTSEAFF
DNA: TGTGCCAGCAGCTTAGCCAGGACATCTGAAGCTTTCTTT

V: TRBV12-3/TRBV12-4
J: TRBJ1-5
size: few
D: TRBD1
CDR3: CASTPTGRHQPQHF
DNA: TGTGCCAGCACCCCGACAGGGAGGCATCAGCCCCAGCATTTT

V: TRBV7-2
J: TRBJ1-5
size: few
D: .
CDR3: CASSPRGGSQPQHF
DNA: TGTGCCAGCAGCCCAAGAGGAGGATCCCAGCCCCAGCATTTT

V: TRBV5-1
J: TRBJ1-1
size: .
D: .
CDR3: CASSLDGPGGAEAFF
DNA: TGCGCCAGCAGCTTGGACGGGCCCGGAGGGGCTGAAGCTTTCTTT

V: TRBV4-1
J: TRBJ2-1
size: few
D: TRBD1
CDR3: CASSPAGTGEFDEQFF
DNA: TGCGCCAGCAGCCCCGCCGGGACAGGGGAATTCGATGAGCAGTTCTTC

V: TRBV15
J: TRBJ1-1
size: .
D: .
CDR3: CATSRDMGIAFF
DNA: TGTGCCACCAGCAGAGATATGGGGATAGCTTTCTTT

V: TRBV6-5
J: TRBJ1-1
size: few
D: .
CDR3: CASSSPGEGAEAFF
DNA: TGTGCCAGCAGTTCTCCAGGGGAAGGCGCTGAAGCTTTCTTT

V: TRBV9
J: TRBJ2-1
size: .
D: TRBD2
CDR3: CASSVRPLAGRNNEQFF
DNA: TGTGCCAGCAGCGTAAGGCCACTAGCGGGACGTAACAATGAGCAGTTCTTC

V: TRBV2
J: TRBJ1-1
size: .
D: TRBD1
CDR3: CASQPRQGANTEAFF
DNA: TGTGCCAGTCAGCCCCGACAGGGTGCCAACACTGAAGCTTTCTTT

V: TRBV15
J: TRBJ2-5
size: many
D: TRBD2
CDR3: CATSREEGSSGGIKTQYF
DNA: TGTGCCACCAGCAGAGAGGAAGGTTCTAGCGGGGGGATCAAGACCCAGTACTTC

V: TRBV4-1
J: TRBJ2-3
size: .
D: TRBD2
CDR3: CASSLSFYGRGGGTDTQYF
DNA: TGCGCCAGCAGCCTTTCATTCTACGGGAGGGGTGGTGGGACAGATACGCAGTATTTT

V: TRBV20-1
J: TRBJ2-1
size: .
D: TRBD2
CDR3: CSARLADNEQFF
DNA: TGCAGTGCTAGACTAGCGGACAATGAGCAGTTCTTC

V: TRBV7-2
J: TRBJ2-1
size: few
D: TRBD2
CDR3: CASSLASPGGRVSGEQFF
DNA: TGTGCCAGCAGCTTAGCCAGTCCGGGCGGGAGGGTTTCTGGTGAGCAGTTCTTC

V: TRBV12-3/TRBV12-4
J: TRBJ2-7
size: few
D: .
CDR3: CASSLRGLPYEQYF
DNA: TGTGCCAGCAGTTTACGGGGGCTCCCCTACGAGCAGTACTTC

V: TRBV4-2
J: TRBJ1-1
size: few
D: .
CDR3: CASSQERRGDTEAFF
DNA: TGTGCCAGCAGCCAAGAACGCCGGGGGGACACTGAAGCTTTCTTT

V: TRBV7-9
J: TRBJ1-6
size: .
D: .
CDR3: CASSLDQSLNSPLHF
DNA: TGTGCCAGCAGCTTAGATCAGTCGTTGAATTCACCCCTCCACTTT

V: TRBV29-1
J: TRBJ1-2
size: .
D: .
CDR3: CSVEDPQGNRDGYTF
DNA: TGCAGCGTTGAAGATCCACAGGGTAATCGGGATGGCTACACCTTC

V: TRBV19
J: TRBJ1-2
size: few
D: .
CDR3: CASRERGSYGYTF
DNA: TGTGCCAGTAGGGAACGGGGTTCCTATGGCTACACCTTC

V: TRBV2
J: TRBJ1-5
size: .
D: .
CDR3: CASSGRPSRGSNQPQHF
DNA: TGTGCCAGCAGTGGACGACCGTCCAGGGGAAGCAATCAGCCCCAGCATTTT

V: TRBV5-1
J: TRBJ2-3
size: many
D: TRBD1
CDR3: CASSLGQGDTDTQYF
DNA: TGCGCCAGCAGCTTGGGGCAGGGGGACACAGATACGCAGTATTTT

V: TRBV12-3/TRBV12-4
J: TRBJ2-7
size: few
D: TRBD1
CDR3: CASTKFGGQGRFENHEQYF
DNA: TGTGCCAGCACCAAATTTGGGGGACAGGGGAGGTTTGAGAACCACGAGCAGTACTTC

V: TRBV5-1
J: TRBJ2-7
size: many
D: TRBD1
CDR3: CASSPTGNEQYF
DNA: TGCGCCAGCAGCCCGACAGGGAATGAGCAGTACTTC

V: TRBV18
J: TRBJ1-1
size: few
D: .
CDR3: CASSPYGSQGTEAFF
DNA: TGTGCCAGCTCACCCTACGGGTCACAAGGGACTGAAGCTTTCTTT

V: TRBV15
J: TRBJ2-1
size: few
D: .
CDR3: CATSSPTLTAKSSYNEQFF
DNA: TGTGCCACCAGCTCCCCTACCCTGACAGCGAAAAGCTCCTACAATGAGCAGTTCTTC

V: TRBV5-6
J: TRBJ1-2
size: few
D: TRBD1
CDR3: CASSSRPRTGRYGYTF
DNA: TGTGCCAGCAGCTCACGACCCCGGACAGGGAGATATGGCTACACCTTC

V: TRBV7-9
J: TRBJ2-2
size: .
D: .
CDR3: CASREEQQTSGELFF
DNA: TGTGCCAGCAGAGAAGAACAGCAAACCAGCGGGGAGCTGTTTTTT

V: TRBV30
J: TRBJ2-6
size: .
D: .
CDR3: CAWSVLSSGANVLTF
DNA: TGTGCCTGGAGTGTACTGAGCTCTGGGGCCAACGTCCTGACTTTC

V: TRBV3-1
J: TRBJ1-2
size: .
D: .
CDR3: CASSQDMSLSGGYTF
DNA: TGTGCCAGCAGCCAAGATATGAGCCTATCGGGGGGCTACACCTTC

V: TRBV24-1
J: TRBJ2-3
size: few
D: TRBD1
CDR3: CATSGTGAKDTQYF
DNA: TGTGCCACCAGTGGAACAGGGGCGAAAGATACGCAGTATTTT

V: TRBV12-3/TRBV12-4
J: TRBJ2-5
size: .
D: .
CDR3: CASSSQSLVGEETQYF
DNA: TGTGCCAGCAGTTCGCAATCATTGGTCGGGGAAGAGACCCAGTACTTC

V: TRBV7-9
J: TRBJ2-1
size: few
D: .
CDR3: CASSGAPRGYNEQFF
DNA: TGTGCCAGCAGCGGGGCCCCTAGGGGCTACAATGAGCAGTTCTTC

V: TRBV12-3/TRBV12-4
J: TRBJ2-2
size: .
D: .
CDR3: CASSLAQTENTGELFF
DNA: TGTGCCAGCAGTTTAGCGCAGACAGAGAACACCGGGGAGCTGTTTTTT

V: TRBV24-1
J: TRBJ2-7
size: .
D: .
CDR3: CATSDPVPPYEQYF
DNA: TGTGCCACCAGTGACCCAGTACCACCGTACGAGCAGTACTTC

V: TRBV4-2
J: TRBJ2-7
size: .
D: TRBD1
CDR3: CASTAGQGPSYEQYF
DNA: TGTGCCAGCACCGCCGGACAGGGCCCCTCCTACGAGCAGTACTTC

V: TRBV7-6
J: TRBJ2-3
size: few
D: .
CDR3: CASSPIGVGDTQYF
DNA: TGTGCCAGCAGCCCAATAGGAGTGGGAGATACGCAGTATTTT

V: TRBV5-4
J: TRBJ2-7
size: .
D: .
CDR3: CASSFGKPSGEQYF
DNA: TGTGCCAGCAGCTTTGGAAAGCCGTCTGGCGAGCAGTACTTC

V: TRBV5-1
J: TRBJ1-2
size: few
D: .
CDR3: CASSSTTGNYGYTF
DNA: TGCGCCAGCAGCTCGACGACAGGCAACTATGGCTACACCTTC

V: TRBV5-4
J: TRBJ2-5
size: .
D: .
CDR3: CASSLRDYQETQYF
DNA: TGTGCCAGCAGCTTGAGGGACTACCAAGAGACCCAGTACTTC

V: TRBV7-9
J: TRBJ1-1
size: few
D: .
CDR3: CASSFPMGENTEAFF
DNA: TGTGCCAGCAGCTTCCCTATGGGGGAGAACACTGAAGCTTTCTTT

V: TRBV7-3
J: TRBJ2-2
size: .
D: .
CDR3: CASSPRALGRTNTGELFF
DNA: TGTGCCAGCAGCCCCCGGGCGTTGGGACGGACGAACACCGGGGAGCTGTTTTTT

V: TRBV25-1
J: TRBJ2-1
size: few
D: .
CDR3: CASDVYNEQFF
DNA: TGTGCCAGCGACGTCTACAATGAGCAGTTCTTC

V: TRBV5-1
J: TRBJ2-2
size: .
D: .
CDR3: CASSPTASPGELFF
DNA: TGCGCCAGCAGCCCTACAGCAAGTCCCGGGGAGCTGTTTTTT

V: TRBV12-3/TRBV12-4
J: TRBJ2-7
size: .
D: .
CDR3: CASSSPVLEQYF
DNA: TGTGCCAGCAGTTCCCCCGTTCTCGAGCAGTACTTC

V: TRBV12-3/TRBV12-4
J: TRBJ2-2
size: .
D: .
CDR3: CASSYAVPSGELFF
DNA: TGTGCCAGCAGTTACGCCGTCCCGTCCGGGGAGCTGTTTTTT

V: TRBV20-1
J: TRBJ1-5
size: once
D: .
CDR3: CSARGGPGVQPQHF
DNA: TGCAGTGCTAGAGGGGGGCCCGGGGTTCAGCCCCAGCATTTT

V: TRBV7-9
J: TRBJ1-6
size: few
D: TRBD1
CDR3: CASSLGGQLYNSPLHF
DNA: TGTGCCAGCAGCTTGGGGGGACAGCTCTATAATTCACCCCTCCACTTT